Below, 5 T cell receptor beta chains from the same sample are listed, as sequenced in a study of PD-1 blockade in classical Hodgkin lymphoma. Every one of the patients relapsed after autologous stem cell transplantation (brentuximab vedotin exposure was variable). The protocol was immunoSEQ multiplex PCR, while the TCRdb copy is restricted to in-frame clones and leaves out a portion. Here the sample spans 25,000 to 35,000 clones, roughly 76% being singletons. Sequenced material: peripheral blood mononuclear cells (PBMCs), taken before the second cycle of nivolumab. These receptor sequences come from a human donor with classical Hodgkin lymphoma.

This clone came up a few times. V and J are TRBV18 and TRBJ2-5, with 9 bases lining up with TRBD2. CDR1 KGHSH and CDR2 LQKENI come from the germline V gene. This CDR3 has 17 residues. Unmatched junction bases numbered 7, after V lost 1 base and J lost 1 base. CDR3 DNA sequence: TGTGCCAGCTCACCACAGTTAGCGGGGGACTTCCAAGAGACCCAGTACTTC. Its translation: CASSPQLAGDFQETQYF.

V and J are TRBV2 and TRBJ1-2, with a weak D call TRBD1 (5 bases). Germline V gene sequence: CDR1 SNHLY, CDR2 FYNNEI. CDR3 length: 13 residues. V shed 7 bases and J shed 5 bases, with 14 bases lying between them. CDR3 coding DNA: TGTGCCAGCAATCCCGGGACCCTATATGGCTACACCTTC. This sequence encodes CASNPGTLYGYTF.

The chain has TRBV6-5 and TRBJ1-6, with D unresolved. Germline V gene lookup returns CDR1 MNHEY and CDR2 SVGAGI. Trimming pared 2 bases from V and 5 bases from J, leaving 1 base between. The CDR3 is made up of 12 amino acids. The CDR3 region is CASSYDNSPLHF. The DNA for the CDR3 is TGTGCCAGCAGTTACGATAATTCACCCCTCCACTTT.

V gene TRBV18 combines with J gene TRBJ1-1; a possible D gene is TRBD1 (5 bases). Germline CDR1 KGHSH, CDR2 LQKENI. The CDR3 has 14 amino acids. Trimming cost V 3 bases and J 1 base, with 9 bases left between them. The CDR3 spells CASSPLQENTEAFF. The CDR3 DNA is TGTGCCAGCTCACCTTTACAGGAGAACACTGAAGCTTTCTTT.

J is TRBJ1-1 and V is TRBV28; no clear D. The CDR3 runs 15 residues. In germline, CDR1 is MDHEN, CDR2 SYDVKM. Trimming shortened V by 3 bases and J by 1 base, and 12 bases separated the two germline ends. CDR3 DNA sequence: TGTGCCAGCAGTTTTACCGGTACCGGGAACACTGAAGCTTTCTTT. Translation gives CASSFTGTGNTEAFF. The full variable domain, its missing parts supplied by reference TRBV28 and TRBJ1-1, is DVKVTQSSRYLVKRTGEKVFLECVQDMDHENMFWYRQDPGLGLRLIYFSYDVKMKEKGDIPEGYSVSREKKERFSLILESASTNQTSMYLCASSFTGTGNTEAFFGQGTRLTVV.